These 9 T cell receptor beta chains were sequenced from one sample in a study of CD8 T cells in ankylosing spondylitis. The study, taken as a whole, reports: There was a TCR beta motif, made of fewer than 10 highly homologous variants, that appeared characteristic of ankylosing spondylitis blood.

From the 5' RACE reads, TCRdb called clonotypes with MiXCR, one entry per CDR3 protein. The sample yields almost 400,000 distinct CDR3 sequences, around 20% seen once. Antigens of these TCRs are unknown. The sequenced sample consisted of blood, either unsorted or a sorted T cell fraction (not recorded which). Receptors originate from a male donor with ankylosing spondylitis.

This clonotype was observed a handful of times. This sequence joins TRBV7-9 and TRBJ2-7; D not resolved. Germline assignment: CDR1 SEHNR and CDR2 FQNEAQ (reference sequence). Trimming removed 9 bases at V and 2 bases at J, with 5 bases between. This CDR3 region has 10 residues. The CDR3: CARRTYEQYF. The CDR3 nucleotides are TGTGCCAGGCGTACCTACGAGCAGTACTTC. Variable domain in full (rest from reference TRBV7-9 and TRBJ2-7): DTGVSQNPRHKITKRGQNVTFRCDPISEHNRLYWYRQTLGQGPEFLTYFQNEAQLEKSRLLSDRFSAERPKGSFSTLEIQRTEQGDSAMYLCARRTYEQYFGPGTRLTVT.

The chain links TRBV9 to TRBJ2-3; the match to TRBD2 covers 10 bases. This CDR3 spans 17 amino acids. Losses at the gene ends were 0 bases for V and 5 bases for J; bases not matched to a gene: 9. Germline V gives CDR1 SGDLS, CDR2 YYNGEE. The CDR3 coding sequence is TGTGCCAGCAGCGTAGAAGGAGCGGGAGGGCCCCTAGATACGCAGTATTTT. It yields the protein CASSVEGAGGPLDTQYF.

The genes are TRBV7-9 and TRBJ2-7; 10 nucleotides line up with TRBD2. Trimming cost V 4 bases and J 5 bases; bases outside gene matches: 5. The CDR3 loop spans 14 amino acids. CDR1 SEHNR and CDR2 FQNEAQ come from the germline V gene (reference sequence). This chain's CDR3 is CASSWGLAGDEQYF. DNA for the CDR3: TGTGCCAGCAGCTGGGGGCTAGCGGGAGACGAGCAGTACTTC.

This clonotype was detected a few times. The chain links TRBV7-2 to TRBJ1-4; the D is unclear. Germline assignment: CDR1 SGHTA and CDR2 FQGNSA. The V and J ends lost 5 bases and 4 bases respectively, with 8 bases between them. The CDR3 sequence is 13 residues long. CDR3 sequence reads: CASSHDINEKLFF. The CDR3 DNA sequence: TGTGCCAGCAGCCACGACATTAATGAAAAACTGTTTTTT. Using reference TRBV7-2 and TRBJ1-4 for the parts outside the CDR3, the full variable domain is GAGVSQSPSNKVTEKGKDVELRCDPISGHTALYWYRQSLGQGLEFLIYFQGNSAPDKSGLPSDRFSAERTGGSVSTLTIQRTQQEDSAVYLCASSHDINEKLFFGSGTQLSVL.

V and J are TRBV28 and TRBJ2-5; TRBD2 matches 10 bases. Germline V CDR1 and CDR2: MDHEN, SYDVKM. Trimming at V came to 10 bases and at J to 4 bases, leaving 12 bases not matched to a gene. There are 15 residues in the CDR3. CDR3 coding DNA: TGTGCCACCCTCGTCAGGACTAGCGGAGGAGAGACCCAGTACTTC. It is translated as CATLVRTSGGETQYF.

This sequence joins TRBV12-3 or TRBV12-4 and TRBJ1-4; no firm D call. Trimming left V 3 bases short and J 8 bases short, with 4 bases between. This CDR3 has 11 residues. The CDR3 DNA follows: TGTGCCAGCAGTTTTCGAGAAAAACTGTTTTTT. It codes for CASSFREKLFF.

This clonotype appeared a few times. The chain uses TRBV5-1 and TRBJ2-7, with D tentatively TRBD1 (5 bases). Germline V gene data show CDR1 as SGHRS and CDR2 as YFSETQ. The CDR3 sequence is 13 residues long. V gave up 1 base and J gave up 3 bases, with 8 bases separating them. CDR3 protein: CASSLLQDYEQYF. The CDR3 DNA sequence: TGCGCCAGCAGCTTGTTACAGGACTACGAGCAGTACTTC.

V is TRBV20-1 and J is TRBJ1-1, with D maybe TRBD1 (5 bases). The germline V gene encodes CDR1 DFQATT and CDR2 SNEGSKA (reference sequence). This CDR3 is 15 amino acids long. Trimming cost V 2 bases and J 1 base, with 14 bases left between them. In nucleotides, the CDR3 is TGCAGTGCTAGAAGACCGGGACTAAGGAACACTGAAGCTTTCTTT. It yields the protein CSARRPGLRNTEAFF.

The chain recombines TRBV20-1 with TRBJ2-1; 8 nucleotides line up with TRBD1. Germline CDR1 and CDR2: DFQATT and SNEGSKA (reference sequence). The junction had 11 bases not matched to a gene; V was cut back by 6 bases and J by 7 bases. There are 14 residues in the CDR3. The CDR3 DNA sequence: TGCAGTGCCACAGGGGGAGATGTAGGGAATGAGCAGTTCTTC. It is translated as CSATGGDVGNEQFF.